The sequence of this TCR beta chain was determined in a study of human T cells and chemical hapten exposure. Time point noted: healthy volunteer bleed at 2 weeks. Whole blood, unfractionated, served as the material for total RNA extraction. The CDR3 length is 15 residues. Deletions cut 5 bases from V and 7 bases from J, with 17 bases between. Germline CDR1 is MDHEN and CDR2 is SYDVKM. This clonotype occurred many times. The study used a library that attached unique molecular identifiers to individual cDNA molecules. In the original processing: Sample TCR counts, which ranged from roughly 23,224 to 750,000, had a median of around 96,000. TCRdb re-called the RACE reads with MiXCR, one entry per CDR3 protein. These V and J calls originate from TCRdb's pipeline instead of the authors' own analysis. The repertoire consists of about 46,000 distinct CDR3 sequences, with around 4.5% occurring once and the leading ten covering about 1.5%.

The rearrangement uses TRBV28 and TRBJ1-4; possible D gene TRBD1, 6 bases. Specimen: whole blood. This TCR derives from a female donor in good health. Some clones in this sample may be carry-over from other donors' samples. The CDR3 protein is CASSQHQGRVEKLFF. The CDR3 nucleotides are TGTGCCAGCAGTCAACACCAGGGGAGGGTTGAAAAACTGTTTTTT.